A selection of T cell receptor beta chains follows, all from one sample in a study of cytomegalovirus exposure and HLA in healthy donors. Sequencing was performed with immunoSEQ multiplex PCR; in TCRdb, only in-frame clones are kept and a portion is missing. This table has around 150,000 clones, roughly 79% appearing once. The sequencing sample was made of PBMCs. The receptors were sampled from a male donor in good health and CMV-seronegative. Each CDR3 is given with its conserved first and last residue. The D gene is left open where the match is weak. Size values are once, few and many counts, or a class for expanded clones, and some rows have none.

TRBV4-3	.	TRBJ2-1	TRBD2	TGCGCCAGCAGCCTGGGAGGGGCTGATGAGCAGTTCTTC	CASSLGGADEQFF
TRBV13	few	TRBJ1-2	.	TGTGCCAGCAGCCCCTACAGGGAAGTGGCCTATGGCTACACCTTC	CASSPYREVAYGYTF
TRBV6-1	.	TRBJ2-2	TRBD2	TGTGCCAGCGATAGCGGGGGGGCTGGCGGGGAGCTGTTTTTT	CASDSGGAGGELFF
TRBV9	once	TRBJ1-5	.	TGTGCCAGCAGCGTAGGGGGAGGGGGAGGTCCCCAGCATTTT	CASSVGGGGGPQHF
TRBV7-2	once	TRBJ1-4	TRBD1	TGTGCCAGCAGCGCCCCGGGACAGACTAATGAAAAACTGTTTTTT	CASSAPGQTNEKLFF
TRBV7-9	.	TRBJ1-3	.	TGTGCCAGCAGCTTACATCCGGAGAACACCATATATTTT	CASSLHPENTIYF
TRBV6-5	.	TRBJ2-7	.	TGTGCCAGCAGTTACTCGATTGGCAGGGCCGAGCACGAGCAGTACTTC	CASSYSIGRAEHEQYF
TRBV7-9	few	TRBJ1-2	.	TGTGCCAGCAGCCTGGACAAGAACTATGGCTACACCTTC	CASSLDKNYGYTF
TRBV19	.	TRBJ2-5	TRBD1	TGTGCCAGTAGTAGGCGACAGGGCGGGGAGACCCAGTACTTC	CASSRRQGGETQYF
TRBV2	.	TRBJ1-1	TRBD1	TGTGCCAGCATTCTGGACAGGGAAACTGAAGCTTTCTTT	CASILDRETEAFF
TRBV7-9	.	TRBJ1-2	TRBD1	TGTGCCAGCAGCTTCCTAAGCGACAGGGGACGAGGAGGCTACACCTTC	CASSFLSDRGRGGYTF
TRBV5-6	.	TRBJ1-2	TRBD1	TGTGCCAGCAGCTTAGGGGGCGGGGATGGCTACACCTTC	CASSLGGGDGYTF
TRBV7-2	.	TRBJ1-2	TRBD1	TGTGCCAGCAGCCCCGGGACAGGGTTGGCCTATGGCTACACCTTC	CASSPGTGLAYGYTF
TRBV29-1	.	TRBJ2-3	.	TGCAGCGTCGATACAGAGGATACGCAGTATTTT	CSVDTEDTQYF
TRBV5-4	.	TRBJ2-1	.	TGTGCCAGCAGCTTGGGGCGGGAAATTGCTAATGAGCAGTTCTTC	CASSLGREIANEQFF
TRBV27	.	TRBJ2-1	.	TGTGCCAGCAAAGGGGCAGGCAATGAGCAGTTCTTC	CASKGAGNEQFF
TRBV18	.	TRBJ1-2	.	TGTGCCAGCTCACCCCCAAACTATGGCTACACCTTC	CASSPPNYGYTF
TRBV19	.	TRBJ2-7	.	TGTGCCAGTAGCCAGTCGGCGGCGCGCTACGAGCAGTACTTC	CASSQSAARYEQYF
TRBV7-8	.	TRBJ2-7	TRBD2	TGTGCCAGCAGCGCCCAGCTAGCGGGGGGCCTTGTATACGAGCAGTACTTC	CASSAQLAGGLVYEQYF
TRBV2	few	TRBJ1-1	.	TGTGCCAGCAGCGACTCGAGAATGAACACTGAAGCTTTCTTT	CASSDSRMNTEAFF
TRBV7-6	once	TRBJ2-1	.	TGTGCCAGCAGCTCTCAGGGGCCCACGACTGAGCAGTTCTTC	CASSSQGPTTEQFF
TRBV15	.	TRBJ1-5	.	TGTGCCACCAGCAGAGAGGGCGCAGGGGCAATTTATAGCAATCAGCCCCAGCATTTT	CATSREGAGAIYSNQPQHF
TRBV18	.	TRBJ2-6	TRBD1	TGTGCCAGCTCACCGGGACAGGGGGCGCAAGGGGCCAACGTCCTGACTTTC	CASSPGQGAQGANVLTF
TRBV10-3	.	TRBJ2-7	.	TGTGCCATCAGTGGGACAGAAGACTACGAGCAGTACTTC	CAISGTEDYEQYF
TRBV11-3	.	TRBJ2-1	TRBD2	TGTGCCAGCAGCGCAGCGGGGGACACCTACAATGAGCAGTTCTTC	CASSAAGDTYNEQFF
TRBV4-2	.	TRBJ2-1	TRBD2	TGTGCCAGCAGCCAGCAGCGGGGGAGCGAGCAGTTCTTC	CASSQQRGSEQFF
TRBV13	.	TRBJ2-5	.	TGTGCCAGCAGCCCCCGGTCCCAAGAGACCCAGTACTTC	CASSPRSQETQYF
TRBV10-2	.	TRBJ2-7	.	TGCGCCAGCAGTGAGTCCGGTGGCAGGCACTACGAGCAGTACTTC	CASSESGGRHYEQYF
TRBV9	.	TRBJ2-7	.	TGTGCCAGCAGCGTTACCGGGGACTCCTACGAGCAGTACTTC	CASSVTGDSYEQYF
TRBV5-1	.	TRBJ2-4	TRBD2	TGCGCCAGCAGCTTGGTCGGTAGCGGGGGGGCCAAAAACATTCAGTACTTC	CASSLVGSGGAKNIQYF
TRBV5-1	many	TRBJ2-7	TRBD1	TGCGCCAGCAGAGGACAGGGGATCTACGAGCAGTACTTC	CASRGQGIYEQYF
TRBV6-6	.	TRBJ1-3	.	TGTGCCAGCACCTATTCGAGCTCTGGAAACACCATATATTTT	CASTYSSSGNTIYF
TRBV29-1	.	TRBJ1-1	TRBD1	TGCAGCGTCGCGACAGGGGAAGGCACTGAAGCTTTCTTT	CSVATGEGTEAFF
TRBV5-4	.	TRBJ2-5	TRBD2	TGTGCCAGCAGCAGTCAAACCGGGACTAGAGAGACCCAGTACTTC	CASSSQTGTRETQYF
TRBV5-1	.	TRBJ2-1	TRBD2	TGCGCCAGCAGCCGGGGGGGCGGGAATGAGCAGTTCTTC	CASSRGGGNEQFF
TRBV7-2	.	TRBJ2-1	.	TGTGCCAGCAGCTTATTATTGACAGGAGCCTACAATGAGCAGTTCTTC	CASSLLLTGAYNEQFF
TRBV5-1	.	TRBJ2-6	TRBD1	TGCGCCAGCAGCGGCGGGACAGGGGTTTTCTCTGGGGCCAACGTCCTGACTTTC	CASSGGTGVFSGANVLTF
TRBV9	.	TRBJ2-3	TRBD2	TGTGCCAGCAGCTCCGGGACTACTAACACAGATACGCAGTATTTT	CASSSGTTNTDTQYF
TRBV7-2	.	TRBJ1-2	TRBD1	TGTGCCAGCAGCCTCGGACAGGGGGCGATCTATGGCTACACCTTC	CASSLGQGAIYGYTF
TRBV5-4	.	TRBJ2-7	TRBD1	TGTGCCAGCAGCCCAAGGAACGACAGGGGCTACGAGCAGTACTTC	CASSPRNDRGYEQYF
TRBV5-6	.	TRBJ2-3	TRBD1	TGTGCCAGCAGCCCCAGGGGGCGGACAGATACGCAGTATTTT	CASSPRGRTDTQYF
TRBV27	once	TRBJ1-4	.	TGTGCCAGCAGTCCAACAGGGTCCGGTGAAAAACTGTTTTTT	CASSPTGSGEKLFF
TRBV30	.	TRBJ1-3	TRBD1	TGTGCCTGGAGTACTCGGGACAGGGGATCGGACACCATATATTTT	CAWSTRDRGSDTIYF
TRBV12-5	.	TRBJ2-2	.	TGTGCTAGTGGTTGGAGTGAAACCGGGGAGCTGTTTTTT	CASGWSETGELFF
TRBV11-3	.	TRBJ2-1	TRBD2	TGTGCCAGCAGTTGGGGCGGGACTAGCGGGGGTTCGAGGAATGAGCAGTTCTTC	CASSWGGTSGGSRNEQFF
TRBV11-2	.	TRBJ1-2	TRBD1	TGTGCCAGCAGGACAGGGAGTGGCTACACCTTC	CASRTGSGYTF
TRBV4-1	.	TRBJ1-2	.	TGCGCCAGCAGCCAAGGCCCCTCTGGGGGCGGCTACACCTTC	CASSQGPSGGGYTF
TRBV5-1	.	TRBJ2-5	TRBD1	TGCGCCAGCAGAAAAACAGGGGGTGAGACCCAGTACTTC	CASRKTGGETQYF
TRBV6-1	.	TRBJ2-2	TRBD1	TGTGCCGGCAGACAGGGAGCGAACACCGGGGAGCTGTTTTTT	CAGRQGANTGELFF
TRBV15	.	TRBJ1-3	TRBD1	TGTGCCACCAGCAGAGATAACAGGGGGCTCTCCGGAAACACCATATATTTT	CATSRDNRGLSGNTIYF
TRBV6-5	.	TRBJ2-7	.	TGTGCCAGCAGCTACGGGACTCTCAGCTCCTACGAGCAGTACTTC	CASSYGTLSSYEQYF
TRBV13	once	TRBJ2-7	.	TGTGCCAGCAGCGCGTCAGGGGATCTTCCCTACGAGCAGTACTTC	CASSASGDLPYEQYF
TRBV6-1	.	TRBJ1-2	.	TGTGCCAGCAGTGAAATTAAGGTAACAGCTAACTATGGCTACACCTTC	CASSEIKVTANYGYTF
TRBV30	.	TRBJ1-5	TRBD1	TGTGCCTGGACGGGACAGGTCAATCAGCCCCAGCATTTT	CAWTGQVNQPQHF
TRBV25-1	.	TRBJ1-4	.	TGTGCCAGCAGTGGGAGGGATTCACTTGGTGAAAAACTGTTTTTT	CASSGRDSLGEKLFF
TRBV6-5	few	TRBJ1-1	.	TGTGCCAGCAGCTACCAGGACAGTTTTGAAGCTTTCTTT	CASSYQDSFEAFF
TRBV5-6	few	TRBJ2-2	.	TGTGCCAGCAGCCAGGGTATCGGGGAGCTGTTTTTT	CASSQGIGELFF
TRBV5-4	.	TRBJ2-7	.	TGTGCCAGCAGCTTGGCTCAGGGGGGAGGCGAGCAGTACTTC	CASSLAQGGGEQYF
TRBV5-4	.	TRBJ2-5	.	TGTGCCAGCAGCTTGGCAGGGGCGTCGGGGGAGACCCAGTACTTC	CASSLAGASGETQYF
TRBV16	once	TRBJ1-5	.	TGTGCCAGCAGCCAAGATCAGGGCAATCAGCCCCAGCATTTT	CASSQDQGNQPQHF